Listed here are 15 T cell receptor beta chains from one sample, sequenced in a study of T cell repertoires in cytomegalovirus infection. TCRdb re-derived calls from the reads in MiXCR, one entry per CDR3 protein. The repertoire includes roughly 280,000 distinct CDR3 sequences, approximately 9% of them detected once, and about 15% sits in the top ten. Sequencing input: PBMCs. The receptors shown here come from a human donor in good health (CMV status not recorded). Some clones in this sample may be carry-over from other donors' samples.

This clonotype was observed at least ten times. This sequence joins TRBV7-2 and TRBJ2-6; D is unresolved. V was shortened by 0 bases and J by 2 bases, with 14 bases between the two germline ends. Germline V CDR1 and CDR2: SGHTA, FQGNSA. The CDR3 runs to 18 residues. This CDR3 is CASSLAPPSSPGANVLTF. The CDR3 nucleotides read TGTGCCAGCAGCTTAGCGCCCCCCAGCAGCCCTGGGGCCAACGTCCTGACTTTC.

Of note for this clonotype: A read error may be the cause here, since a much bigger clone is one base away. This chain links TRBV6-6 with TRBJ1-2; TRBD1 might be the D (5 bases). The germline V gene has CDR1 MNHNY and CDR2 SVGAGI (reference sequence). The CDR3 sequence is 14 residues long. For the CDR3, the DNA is TGTGTCAGCAGTTCGGGACGGGTCTCCTATGGCTACACCTTC. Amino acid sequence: CVSSSGRVSYGYTF.

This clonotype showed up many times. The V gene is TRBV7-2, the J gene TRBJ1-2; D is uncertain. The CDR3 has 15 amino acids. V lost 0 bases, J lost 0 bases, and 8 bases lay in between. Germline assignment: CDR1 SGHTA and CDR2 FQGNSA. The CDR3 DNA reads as TGTGCCAGCAGCTTAGCGCCGGGTACTAACTATGGCTACACCTTC. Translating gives CASSLAPGTNYGYTF.

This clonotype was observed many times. CDR3 nucleotides: TGTGCCATCAGTGAGTCACAGGGAAGCAATCAGCCCCAGCATTTT. Translating it yields CAISESQGSNQPQHF. The chain joins TRBV10-3 to TRBJ1-5, with TRBD1 as a possible D gene (6 bases). Per germline, CDR1 ENHRY and CDR2 SYGVKD. The CDR3 sequence is 15 residues long. V dropped 0 bases and J dropped 1 base, with 7 bases sitting between them.

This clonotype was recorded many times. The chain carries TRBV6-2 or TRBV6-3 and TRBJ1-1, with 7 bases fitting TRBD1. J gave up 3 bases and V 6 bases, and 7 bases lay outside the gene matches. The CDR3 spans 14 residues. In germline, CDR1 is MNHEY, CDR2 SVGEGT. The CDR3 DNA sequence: TGTGCCAGCAGGGATAGGGACAGACACACTGAAGCTTTCTTT. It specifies CASRDRDRHTEAFF.

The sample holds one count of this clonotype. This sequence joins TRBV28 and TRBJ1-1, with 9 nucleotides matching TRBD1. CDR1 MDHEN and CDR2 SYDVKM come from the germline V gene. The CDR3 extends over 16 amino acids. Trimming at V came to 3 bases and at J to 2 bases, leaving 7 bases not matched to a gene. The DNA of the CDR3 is TGTGCCAGCAGTTTGATCAGACAGGGGGGAAACACTGAAGCTTTCTTT. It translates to CASSLIRQGGNTEAFF. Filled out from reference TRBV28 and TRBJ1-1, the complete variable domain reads DVKVTQSSRYLVKRTGEKVFLECVQDMDHENMFWYRQDPGLGLRLIYFSYDVKMKEKGDIPEGYSVSREKKERFSLILESASTNQTSMYLCASSLIRQGGNTEAFFGQGTRLTVV.

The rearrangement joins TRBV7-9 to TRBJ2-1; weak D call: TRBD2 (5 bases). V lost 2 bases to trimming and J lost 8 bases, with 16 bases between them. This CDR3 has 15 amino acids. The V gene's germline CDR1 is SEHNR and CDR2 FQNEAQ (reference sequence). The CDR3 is CASSLSPSQHHEQFF. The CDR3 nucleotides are TGTGCCAGCAGCTTAAGTCCTAGCCAGCACCATGAGCAGTTCTTC.

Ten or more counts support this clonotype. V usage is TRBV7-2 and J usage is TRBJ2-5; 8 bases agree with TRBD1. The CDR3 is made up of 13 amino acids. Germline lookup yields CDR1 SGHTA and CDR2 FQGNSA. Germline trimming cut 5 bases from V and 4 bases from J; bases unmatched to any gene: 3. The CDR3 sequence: CASSKGQVETQYF. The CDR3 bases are TGTGCCAGCAGCAAGGGACAGGTAGAGACCCAGTACTTC. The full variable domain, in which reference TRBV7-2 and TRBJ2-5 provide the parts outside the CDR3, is GAGVSQSPSNKVTEKGKDVELRCDPISGHTALYWYRQSLGQGLEFLIYFQGNSAPDKSGLPSDRFSAERTGGSVSTLTIQRTQQEDSAVYLCASSKGQVETQYFGPGTRLLVL.

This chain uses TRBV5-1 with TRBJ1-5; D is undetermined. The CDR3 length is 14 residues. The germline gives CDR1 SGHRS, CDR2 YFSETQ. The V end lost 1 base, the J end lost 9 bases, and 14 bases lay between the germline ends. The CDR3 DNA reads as TGCGCCAGCAGCTTGAAGCAAGGGATGGGGCCCCAGCATTTT. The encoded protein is CASSLKQGMGPQHF.

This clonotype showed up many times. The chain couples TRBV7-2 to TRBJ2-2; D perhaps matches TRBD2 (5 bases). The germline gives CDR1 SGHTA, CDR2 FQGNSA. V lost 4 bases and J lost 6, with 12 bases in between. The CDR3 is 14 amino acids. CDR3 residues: CASSSAARAGELFF. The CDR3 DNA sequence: TGTGCCAGCAGCTCCGCTGCGAGGGCCGGGGAGCTGTTTTTT.

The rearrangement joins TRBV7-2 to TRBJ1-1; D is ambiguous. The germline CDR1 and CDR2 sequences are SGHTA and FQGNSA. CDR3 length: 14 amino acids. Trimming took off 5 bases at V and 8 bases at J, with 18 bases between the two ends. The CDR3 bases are TGTGCCAGCAGCCAACCGCGGGGAGTTTCAGAAGCTTTCTTT. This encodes CASSQPRGVSEAFF.

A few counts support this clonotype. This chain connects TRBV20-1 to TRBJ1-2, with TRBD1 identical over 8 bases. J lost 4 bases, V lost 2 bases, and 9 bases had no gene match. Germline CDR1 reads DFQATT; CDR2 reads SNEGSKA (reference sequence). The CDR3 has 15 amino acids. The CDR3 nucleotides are TGCAGTGCTAGACTGATGAAGACAGGGGTCTATGGCTACACCTTC. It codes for CSARLMKTGVYGYTF.

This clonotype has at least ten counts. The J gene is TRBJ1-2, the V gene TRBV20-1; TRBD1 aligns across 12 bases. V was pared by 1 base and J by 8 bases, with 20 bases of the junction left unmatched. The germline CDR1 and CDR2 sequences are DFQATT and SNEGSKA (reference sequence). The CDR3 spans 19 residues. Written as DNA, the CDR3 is TGCAGTGCTAGAGCAAAATTCGGGACAGGGGGCAACAGGTCGCGAGGCTACACCTTC. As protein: CSARAKFGTGGNRSRGYTF.

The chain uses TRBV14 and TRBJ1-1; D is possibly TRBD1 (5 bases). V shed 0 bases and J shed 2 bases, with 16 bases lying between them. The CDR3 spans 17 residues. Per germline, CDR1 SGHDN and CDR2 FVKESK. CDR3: CASSQEYERGVNTEAFF. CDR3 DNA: TGTGCCAGCAGCCAAGAGTATGAGAGGGGCGTCAACACTGAAGCTTTCTTT. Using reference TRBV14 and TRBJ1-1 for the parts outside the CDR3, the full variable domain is EAGVTQFPSHSVIEKGQTVTLRCDPISGHDNLYWYRRVMGKEIKFLLHFVKESKQDESGMPNNRFLAERTGGTYSTLKVQPAELEDSGVYFCASSQEYERGVNTEAFFGQGTRLTVV.

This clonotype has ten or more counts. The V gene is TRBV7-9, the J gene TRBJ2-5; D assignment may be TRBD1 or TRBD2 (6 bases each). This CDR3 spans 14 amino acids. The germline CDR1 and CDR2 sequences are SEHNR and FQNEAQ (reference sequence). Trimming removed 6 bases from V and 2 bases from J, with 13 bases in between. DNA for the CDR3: TGTGCCAGCAGTCTTACAGGGACTCAAGAGACCCAGTACTTC. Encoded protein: CASSLTGTQETQYF.